This T cell receptor (beta chain) appears in the sequencing data of a study of T-cell reconstitution after alpha-beta-depleted transplantation in children. General study results and limits: By one year post-transplant, T-cell counts and diversity largely arose from T cells that were newly produced. Some patients' high day-60 TCRbeta diversity was traced to surviving recipient T cells and thymic progenitors. Reports say that about two months after transplant, the alpha-beta T cells came out of several hundred graft clones that had expanded.

With regard to this clonotype: As yet, its antigen is unknown.

It was with unique molecular identifiers that the TCRbeta library was prepared. TCRdb recomputed calls from the PCR reads with MiXCR, one row per CDR3 protein. Counted here are about 120,000 distinct CDR3 sequences, more than 20% occurring once; the ten biggest clones make up about 10%. This CDR3 is 20 amino acids long. Trimming at V came to 6 bases and at J to 3 bases, leaving 25 bases not matched to a gene. The sequence was obtained from a male patient aged 2 to 9 who had a stem cell transplant for chronic granulomatous disease, so the T cells may come from the graft donor. The chain couples TRBV12-3 or TRBV12-4 to TRBJ2-7, with 8 bases aligning to TRBD1. The sample consisted of PBMCs, mostly from graft donor cells, taken 180 days after TCRalphabeta/CD19-depleted stem cell transplant. CDR3 protein: CASSRTFVVPGGLISYEQYF. CDR3 DNA sequence: TGTGCCAGCAGCCGAACGTTCGTAGTGCCAGGGGGCTTGATAAGCTACGAGCAGTACTTC.